These T cell receptor beta chains were read from a single sample in a study of beta chain features in type 1 diabetes. Sequencing used immunoSEQ multiplex PCR; TCRdb keeps in-frame clones, though not all of them. The sample lists about 19,000 clones, 45% to 50% occurring once. The source material was stem cell memory CD4+ T cells from blood. The receptors here all came from a man between 18 and 35 years old in good health. Each CDR3 is given with its conserved first and last residue. Each record gives: J gene, CDR3 length, V gene, CDR3 protein.

TRBJ2-3,15,TRBV4-3,CASSHIPRGADTQYF
TRBJ2-7,14,TRBV5-1,CASSFGTSVDEQYF
TRBJ1-2,14,TRBV10-3,CAIPGDINSNGYTF
TRBJ1-2,13,TRBV7-9,CASSLEDRGSYTF
TRBJ2-3,14,TRBV10-3,CAINKTWSTDTQYF
TRBJ2-7,14,TRBV4-3,CASSHGTGAYEQYF
TRBJ1-1,14,TRBV7-9,CASSISTGNTEAFF
TRBJ1-2,13,TRBV5-6,CASSLGQGVDYTF
TRBJ1-6,15,TRBV9,CASSVRDSDNSPLHF
TRBJ1-5,15,TRBV27,CASSSGRGSMEPQHF
TRBJ2-7,13,TRBV29-1,CSVTTPSSYEQYF
TRBJ2-2,15,TRBV9,CASSPRTSVGGELFF
TRBJ2-5,16,TRBV7-3,CASSGGTGYGQETQYF
TRBJ1-1,13,TRBV5-1,CASSLEAGGEAFF
TRBJ2-7,11,TRBV2,CASKTENEQYF
TRBJ2-7,15,TRBV2,CASSPTLGGKSEQYF
TRBJ2-7,13,TRBV5-4,CASSSGRNYEQYF
TRBJ2-7,11,TRBV6-1,CAANWESEQYF
TRBJ1-2,13,TRBV5-1,CASSLMDRDDYTF
TRBJ2-5,15,TRBV9,CASSVVGSVSETQYF
TRBJ2-3,16,TRBV30,CAWSVPILGKGDTQYF
TRBJ1-2,17,TRBV28,CASSFLVVGTANYGYTF
TRBJ2-5,15,TRBV18,CASIPEQGASETQYF
TRBJ1-4,17,TRBV19,CASSRTAAPATNEKLFF
TRBJ2-2,18,TRBV18,CASSPAGTSGSGTGELFF
TRBJ2-5,14,TRBV18,CASSQDGRPGAQYF
TRBJ2-1,14,TRBV7-2,CASSFLAGDNEQFF
TRBJ2-3,12,TRBV9,CASSPGADTQYF
TRBJ2-1,15,TRBV11-3,CASSSFRVKDNEQFF
TRBJ1-3,12,TRBV7-2,CASGTGGNTIYF
TRBJ2-5,15,TRBV6-6,CASSYGRGGRETQYF
TRBJ1-1,18,TRBV1,CTSSQTLRDRVMNTEAFF
TRBJ1-5,13,TRBV19,CASSTQGGQPQHF
TRBJ2-1,17,TRBV5-4,CASSLVRVSGSFNEQFF
TRBJ2-3,13,TRBV7-8,CASSSGPTDTQYF
TRBJ1-2,16,TRBV28,CASSLLGTGGPYGYTF
TRBJ2-7,12,TRBV19,CASSGRGYEQYF
TRBJ2-1,15,TRBV28,CASSFQLAGTNEQFF
TRBJ2-5,13,TRBV30,CAWKEGRQETQYF
TRBJ1-6,12,TRBV18,CASSPPQSPLHF
TRBJ1-1,16,TRBV5-1,CASSLDGTPLGTEAFF
TRBJ1-1,15,TRBV28,CASSSKRTGRTEAFF
TRBJ2-5,15,TRBV4-3,CASSQAPQAEETQYF
TRBJ2-6,14,TRBV9,CASSRGTGANVLTF
NA,15,TRBV7-8,CASSFLREGSYEQYF
TRBJ2-7,14,TRBV7-2,CASSTGTGWYEQYF
TRBJ2-3,14,TRBV7-2,CASSKGGTTDTQYF
TRBJ1-1,13,TRBV28,CASRTQGNTEAFF
TRBJ1-2,15,TRBV28,CASSLGGRANYGYTF
TRBJ2-1,16,TRBV7-2,CASSFLAGGPYNEQFF
TRBJ2-3,16,TRBV7-3,CASSSISGSGADTQYF
TRBJ2-7,14,TRBV6-5,CASSFSGEPYEQYF
TRBJ2-7,15,TRBV28,CASVIRRGRSYEQYF
TRBJ2-7,15,TRBV28,CASTLGAGQPYEQYF
TRBJ2-4,12,TRBV5-1,CASADGGDIQYF
TRBJ1-1,12,TRBV5-8,CASSLWQVGAFF
TRBJ1-3,13,TRBV5-1,CASSQGVGNTIYF
TRBJ1-4,17,TRBV4-2,CASSQDLDRLTNEKLFF
TRBJ2-1,16,TRBV23-1,CASSQSRQGRYNEQFF